The 18 T cell receptor beta chains below come from one sample, sequenced in a study of cytomegalovirus exposure and HLA in healthy donors. Here immunoSEQ multiplex PCR was the method, and the copy in TCRdb shows in-frame clones only, minus some. Here the sample spans about 220,000 clones, about 90% being singletons. The sample was PBMCs. The origin of the receptors is a woman in her late teens or twenties in good health and CMV-seronegative.

The chain uses TRBV6-6 and TRBJ2-1, with D possibly being TRBD1 (5 bases). The V and J ends lost 4 bases and 15 bases respectively, with 16 bases between them. Germline values: CDR1 MNHNY, CDR2 SVGAGI (reference sequence). This CDR3 comprises 12 residues. CDR3: CASSSDANQGFF. In nucleotides, the CDR3 is TGTGCCAGCAGTTCCGACGCCAATCAGGGGTTCTTC.

The chain joins TRBV2 to TRBJ1-2, with D possibly TRBD1 on 5 matching bases. Germline lookup yields CDR1 SNHLY and CDR2 FYNNEI. The V and J ends lost 6 bases and 0 bases respectively, with 14 bases between them. The CDR3 is 15 amino acids. CDR3 loop: CASSPRQLANYGYTF. The CDR3 nucleotides read TGTGCCAGCAGCCCGAGACAGCTAGCTAACTATGGCTACACCTTC.

The chain couples TRBV5-6 to TRBJ2-1; D may be TRBD1 (6 bases). Trimming cost V 4 bases and J 7 bases, with 12 bases left between them. CDR1 SGHDT and CDR2 YYEEEE come from the germline V gene. This CDR3 contains 13 residues. The CDR3 sequence: CASSQGFGNEQFF. As DNA, the CDR3 is TGTGCCAGCAGCCAGGGGTTCGGGAATGAGCAGTTCTTC. Variable domain in full (rest from reference TRBV5-6 and TRBJ2-1): DAGVTQSPTHLIKTRGQQVTLRCSPKSGHDTVSWYQQALGQGPQFIFQYYEEEERQRGNFPDRFSGHQFPNYSSELNVNALLLGDSALYLCASSQGFGNEQFFGPGTRLTVL.

V is TRBV28 and J is TRBJ2-1; TRBD2 matches at 9 bases. Germline V gives CDR1 MDHEN, CDR2 SYDVKM. V dropped 6 bases and J dropped 6; count of bases not matched to a gene: 9. The CDR3 contains 15 residues. The CDR3 DNA follows: TGTGCCAGCAGCCAGACTAGCGGATTTCCCAATGAGCAGTTCTTC. Protein sequence: CASSQTSGFPNEQFF.

The V gene is TRBV27, the J gene TRBJ1-5; no clear D gene. Germline V CDR1 and CDR2: MNHEY, SMNVEV (reference sequence). V lost 5 bases to trimming and J lost 0 bases, with 11 bases between them. This CDR3 has 15 residues. The CDR3 region has the DNA TGTGCCAGCAGTCCCCAAACCTATAGCAATCAGCCCCAGCATTTT. Residues: CASSPQTYSNQPQHF.

The chain has TRBV13 and TRBJ2-1; a weak D match, TRBD1 (6 bases). Per germline, CDR1 PRHDT and CDR2 FYEKMQ (reference sequence). This CDR3 has 15 amino acids. V lost 0 bases to trimming and J lost 9 bases, with 15 bases between them. The CDR3 here is CASSLGQGGSLEQFF. CDR3 DNA sequence: TGTGCCAGCAGCTTAGGCCAAGGGGGTTCACTTGAGCAGTTCTTC.

The chain employs TRBV19 and TRBJ2-3; TRBD2 agrees at 7 bases. CDR3 length: 15 residues. Trimming removed 3 bases from V and 1 base from J; junction bases left unmatched: 4. Germline CDR1 reads LNHDA; CDR2 reads SQIVND (reference sequence). The chain's CDR3 is CASSILAEGTDTQYF. The CDR3 bases are TGTGCCAGTAGTATCCTAGCGGAGGGCACAGATACGCAGTATTTT. Full variable domain (missing parts from reference TRBV19 and TRBJ2-3): DGGITQSPKYLFRKEGQNVTLSCEQNLNHDAMYWYRQDPGQGLRLIYYSQIVNDFQKGDIAEGYSVSREKKESFPLTVTSAQKNPTAFYLCASSILAEGTDTQYFGPGTRLTVL.

This clone was counted a few times. The chain is built from TRBV29-1 and TRBJ1-2, with unresolved D. Deletions cut 6 bases from V and 1 base from J, with 6 bases between. The CDR3 is made up of 11 amino acids. Germline values: CDR1 SQVTM, CDR2 ANQGSEA. CDR3 in DNA: TGCAGCGTACAGCTTAACTATGGCTACACCTTC. Its protein product is CSVQLNYGYTF.

This chain links TRBV7-9 with TRBJ2-7; 9 bases are a match to TRBD1. With V trimmed by 5 bases and J by 1 base, 6 bases remained unmatched. CDR1 is SEHNR, CDR2 FQNEAQ, per germline (reference sequence). The CDR3 has 15 amino acids. The CDR3 DNA is TGTGCCAGCAGCACCCGGGACAGGGATTCCTACGAGCAGTACTTC. Translated: CASSTRDRDSYEQYF.

The chain combines TRBV27 with TRBJ2-1; TRBD2 matches at 8 bases. V lost 3 bases and J lost 8; bases outside the gene matches: 9. The length of the CDR3 is 15 residues. Germline CDR1 MNHEY, CDR2 SMNVEV (reference sequence). CDR3 coding DNA: TGTGCCAGCAGTTTTTCCAGCGGGAGTTACTATGAGCAGTTCTTC. It specifies CASSFSSGSYYEQFF.

The genes are TRBV27 and TRBJ2-2; TRBD1 matches at 8 bases. The CDR3 length is 13 residues. With V trimmed by 7 bases and J by 6 bases, 4 bases remained unmatched. CDR1 and CDR2 from the germline V gene are MNHEY and SMNVEV (reference sequence). The CDR3 DNA sequence: TGTGCCAGCACCGAGACAGGGGCCGGGGAGCTGTTTTTT. This translates into CASTETGAGELFF.

The gene calls are TRBV6-5 and TRBJ2-1; tentatively, D is TRBD2 (6 bases). Between the trimmed V and J ends, which lost 4 bases and 4 bases, there was a span of 14 bases. CDR3 length equals 15 residues. Looked up from germline, CDR1 is MNHEY and CDR2 is SVGAGI. This CDR3 is CASSLAAQPYNEQFF. CDR3 nucleotide sequence: TGTGCCAGCAGTTTAGCGGCCCAACCGTACAATGAGCAGTTCTTC.

This chain links TRBV6-5 with TRBJ1-5, with D hard to call. CDR1 is MNHEY, CDR2 SVGAGI, per germline. This CDR3 is 15 amino acids long. Trimming took 6 bases from V and 2 from J, leaving 14 bases between them. The CDR3 reads CASRPQDVGNQPQHF. In DNA, the CDR3 is TGTGCCAGCAGACCCCAGGATGTGGGCAATCAGCCCCAGCATTTT.

The gene calls are TRBV10-1 and TRBJ2-3; D not certain. The CDR3 is made up of 14 amino acids. V lost 9 bases and J lost 2, with 15 bases in between. CDR1 and CDR2 (germline): WNHNN, SYGVQD (reference sequence). The CDR3 sequence: CARITEQNTDTQYF. CDR3 sequence (DNA): TGCGCCAGAATTACTGAACAGAACACAGATACGCAGTATTTT.

The chain joins TRBV28 to TRBJ2-7; possibly TRBD1 for D (5 bases). V lost 2 bases to trimming and J lost 11 bases, with 16 bases between them. The germline V gene has CDR1 MDHEN and CDR2 SYDVKM. The CDR3 sequence is 13 residues long. The CDR3 DNA reads TGTGCCAGCAGTTTAGTCGGCACCTCGGACAAGTACTTC. As protein: CASSLVGTSDKYF.

The chain uses TRBV29-1 and TRBJ2-1; 11 bases agree with TRBD2. The CDR3 loop spans 13 amino acids. Trimming at V came to 6 bases and at J to 4 bases, leaving 2 bases not matched to a gene. From germline, CDR1 is SQVTM and CDR2 ANQGSEA. The CDR3 bases are TGCAGCGTGACTAGCGGGAAATACAATGAGCAGTTCTTC. This codes for CSVTSGKYNEQFF.

The chain joins TRBV7-2 to TRBJ2-7, with TRBD1 identical over 9 bases. The germline V gene has CDR1 SGHTA and CDR2 FQGNSA. The ends lost 5 bases at V and 1 base at J; junction bases unmatched: 6. The CDR3 contains 15 residues. In DNA, the CDR3 is TGTGCCAGCAGCGTACAGGGGGCGGCGTCCTACGAGCAGTACTTC. Translating gives CASSVQGAASYEQYF.

The chain joins TRBV5-1 to TRBJ2-1; 7 positions agree with TRBD2. Unmatched junction bases numbered 2, after V lost 5 bases and J lost 0 bases. CDR3 length: 14 residues. Germline V gene data show CDR1 as SGHRS and CDR2 as YFSETQ. CDR3 nucleotide sequence: TGCGCCAGCAGTAGCGGGCCCTCCTACAATGAGCAGTTCTTC. This gives the protein CASSSGPSYNEQFF.